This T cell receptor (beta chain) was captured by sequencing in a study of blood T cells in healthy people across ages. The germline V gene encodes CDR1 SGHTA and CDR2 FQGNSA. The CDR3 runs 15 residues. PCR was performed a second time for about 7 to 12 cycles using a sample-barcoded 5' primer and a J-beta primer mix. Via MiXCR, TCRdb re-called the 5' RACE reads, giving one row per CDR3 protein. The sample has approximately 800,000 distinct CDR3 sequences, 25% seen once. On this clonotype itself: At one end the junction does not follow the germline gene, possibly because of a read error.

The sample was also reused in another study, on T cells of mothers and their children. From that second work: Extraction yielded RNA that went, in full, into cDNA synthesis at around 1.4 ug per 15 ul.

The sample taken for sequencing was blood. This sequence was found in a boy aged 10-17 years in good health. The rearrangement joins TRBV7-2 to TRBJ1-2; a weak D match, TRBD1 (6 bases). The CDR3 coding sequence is TGTGCCAGCAGCCCACGGCGAGGGGGGAACTATGGCTGCACCTTC. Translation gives CASSPRRGGNYGCTF.